Below are 2 T cell receptor beta chains sequenced from a single sample in a study of T cell repertoires in cytomegalovirus infection. Using its own MiXCR run on the reads, TCRdb lists one record per CDR3 protein. The sample yields about 740,000 distinct CDR3 sequences, about 40% seen once. Sequenced input: PBMCs. The receptors derive from a human donor in good health (CMV status not recorded). Some clones in this sample may be carry-over from other donors' samples.

This chain joins TRBV28 and TRBJ1-1; possibly TRBD1 for D (5 bases). The length of the CDR3 is 22 residues. Looked up from germline, CDR1 is MDHEN and CDR2 is SYDVKM. V lost 5 bases, J lost 7 bases, and 41 bases lay in between. In nucleotides, the CDR3 is TGTGCCAGCAGTCCCCAGCCGGGCAATCCGCGTAGGACAAGCCTAGGGAGTTATGAAGCTTTCTTT. Translating it yields CASSPQPGNPRRTSLGSYEAFF. The variable domain in full, with the rest retrieved from reference TRBV28 and TRBJ1-1, is DVKVTQSSRYLVKRTGEKVFLECVQDMDHENMFWYRQDPGLGLRLIYFSYDVKMKEKGDIPEGYSVSREKKERFSLILESASTNQTSMYLCASSPQPGNPRRTSLGSYEAFFGQGTRLTVV.

The count of this clonotype is one. The chain links TRBV5-6 to TRBJ2-3; the D gene is possibly TRBD2 (6 bases). This CDR3 region has 15 residues. The germline gives CDR1 SGHDT, CDR2 YYEEEE. Trimming pared 4 bases from V and 7 bases from J, leaving 19 bases between. The CDR3 is CASSQNPGETHTQYF. The CDR3 bases are TGTGCCAGCAGCCAAAACCCGGGAGAGACCCATACGCAGTATTTT.